The T cell receptor beta chain described here comes from a study of cytomegalovirus exposure and HLA in healthy donors. Overall study: Drawn from HLA-typed donors, about 82 million unique TCRs were held in an early data release. Assignment to the Caucasian-associated ancestry cluster applied to roughly 80% of the approximately 400 genotyped donors.

PCR used 60 Vbeta primers and 13 Jbeta primers. Data came from immunoSEQ multiplex PCR; TCRdb stores just in-frame clones and leaves some out. The sample has 84,000 or so clones, approximately 76% seen once. A remark on this clone: The antigen remains undetermined.

Findings of the study overall: Earlier analysis looked at TCR beta V segments, and most were productive about 87% or about 30% of the time.

V was cut by 1 base and J by 7 bases, with 10 bases left in between. There are 13 residues in the CDR3. Germline V gene data show CDR1 as SGHTA and CDR2 as FQGNSA. The sequenced sample consisted of PBMCs. The chain recombines TRBV7-2 with TRBJ1-1; D unclear. This TCR derives from a male donor in good health and CMV-seronegative. CDR3 region: CASSLVYYVEAFF. In DNA form, the CDR3 reads TGTGCCAGCAGCTTAGTCTATTATGTTGAAGCTTTCTTT.